This TCR beta chain stems from a study of PD-1 blockade in classical Hodgkin lymphoma. A single count supports this clone. Each patient experienced a relapse that followed autologous stem cell transplantation, and brentuximab vedotin exposure varied. Libraries were prepared by immunoSEQ multiplex PCR; TCRdb keeps only in-frame clonotypes and omits some of them. The repertoire holds 100,000 or so clones, with approximately 90% as singletons. The clonotype was recovered from a human donor with classical Hodgkin lymphoma. This material consisted of peripheral blood mononuclear cells (PBMCs), taken before the second cycle of nivolumab.

As DNA, the CDR3 is TGTGCCAGCAGTTACTCGGTGGGGGGGGGCAATGGCTACACCTTC. This sequence encodes CASSYSVGGGNGYTF. The J gene is TRBJ1-2, the V gene TRBV6-5; D perhaps matches TRBD1 (6 bases). There are 15 residues in the CDR3. Germline loops: CDR1 MNHEY, CDR2 SVGAGI. V lost 0 bases and J 6 bases, leaving 14 bases between the germline ends.